This TCR beta chain emerged from a study of blood T cell repertoires in COVID-19. Overall study: COVID-19 samples from acute and convalescent phases originated in the United States, Italy and Spain.

TCRdb's table, derived via immunoSEQ multiplex PCR, lists solely in-frame clones and lacks some. This repertoire shows over 80,000 clones, around 89% found once; its top ten account for 8.5% to 10%. The CDR3 has 16 residues. Trimming took 2 bases from V and 3 from J; bases not matched to a gene: 5. Looked up from germline, CDR1 is LGHDT and CDR2 is YNNKEL (reference sequence). The chain recombines TRBV3-1 (or the pseudogene TRBV3-2) with TRBJ2-1; the match to TRBD2 covers 9 bases. This receptor was identified in a man aged 45-60 years with acute or convalescent COVID-19. Source material: peripheral blood. The CDR3 reads CASSQRGGAGYNEQFF. The CDR3 coding sequence is TGTGCCAGCAGCCAACGCGGGGGGGCTGGCTACAATGAGCAGTTCTTC.